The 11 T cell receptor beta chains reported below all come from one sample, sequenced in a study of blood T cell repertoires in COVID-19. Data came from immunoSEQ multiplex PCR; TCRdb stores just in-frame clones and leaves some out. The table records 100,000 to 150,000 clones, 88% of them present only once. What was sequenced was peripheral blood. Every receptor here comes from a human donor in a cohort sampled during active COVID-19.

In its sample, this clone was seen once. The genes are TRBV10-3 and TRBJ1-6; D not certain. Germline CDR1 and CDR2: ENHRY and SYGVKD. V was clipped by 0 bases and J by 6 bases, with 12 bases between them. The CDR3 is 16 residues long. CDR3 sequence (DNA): TGTGCCATCAGTGAGTCATGGACTAAGAGTAATTCACCCCTCCACTTT. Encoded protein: CAISESWTKSNSPLHF.

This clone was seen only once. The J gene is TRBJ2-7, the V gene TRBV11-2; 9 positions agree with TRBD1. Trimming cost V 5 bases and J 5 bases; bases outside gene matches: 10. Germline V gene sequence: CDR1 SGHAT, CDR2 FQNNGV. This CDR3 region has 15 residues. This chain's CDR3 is CASSAQTGGLDEQYF. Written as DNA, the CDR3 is TGTGCCAGCAGCGCCCAGACAGGGGGTCTCGACGAGCAGTACTTC. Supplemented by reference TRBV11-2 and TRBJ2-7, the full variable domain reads EAGVAQSPRYKIIEKRQSVAFWCNPISGHATLYWYQQILGQGPKLLIQFQNNGVVDDSQLPKDRFSAERLKGVDSTLKIQPAKLEDSAVYLCASSAQTGGLDEQYFGPGTRLTVT.

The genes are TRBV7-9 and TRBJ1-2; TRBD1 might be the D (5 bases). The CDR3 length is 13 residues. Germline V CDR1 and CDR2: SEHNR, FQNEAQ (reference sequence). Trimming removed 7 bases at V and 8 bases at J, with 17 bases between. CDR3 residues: CASTPQSGDGYTF. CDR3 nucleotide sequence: TGTGCCAGCACCCCGCAGAGCGGGGACGGCTACACCTTC.

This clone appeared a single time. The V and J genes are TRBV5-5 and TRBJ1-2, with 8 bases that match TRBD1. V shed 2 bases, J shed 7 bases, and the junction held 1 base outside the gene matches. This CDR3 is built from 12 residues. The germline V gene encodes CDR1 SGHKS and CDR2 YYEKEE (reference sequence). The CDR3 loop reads CASSFDRGGYTF. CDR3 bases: TGTGCCAGCAGCTTCGACAGGGGTGGCTACACCTTC.

CDR3 DNA: TGTGCCAGCAGTTTATCAATTGACAGGGCGGGCTACGAGCAGTACTTC. It specifies CASSLSIDRAGYEQYF. The V call is TRBV28, the J call TRBJ2-7, with 7 bases lining up with TRBD1. Germline trimming cut 1 base from V and 3 bases from J; bases unmatched to any gene: 9. This CDR3 region has 16 residues. CDR1 is MDHEN, CDR2 SYDVKM, per germline.

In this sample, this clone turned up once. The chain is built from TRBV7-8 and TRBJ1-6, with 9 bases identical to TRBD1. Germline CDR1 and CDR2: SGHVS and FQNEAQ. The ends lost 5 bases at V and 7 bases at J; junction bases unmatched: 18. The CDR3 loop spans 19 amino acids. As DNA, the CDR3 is TGTGCCAGCAGCCCAGATCGAGTCCCAGGGACAGGGAAGAATTCACCCCTCCACTTT. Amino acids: CASSPDRVPGTGKNSPLHF. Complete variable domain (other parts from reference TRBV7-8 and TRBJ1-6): GAGVSQSPRYKVAKRGQDVALRCDPISGHVSLFWYQQALGQGPEFLTYFQNEAQLDKSGLPSDRFFAERPEGSVSTLKIQRTQQEDSAVYLCASSPDRVPGTGKNSPLHFGNGTRLTVT.

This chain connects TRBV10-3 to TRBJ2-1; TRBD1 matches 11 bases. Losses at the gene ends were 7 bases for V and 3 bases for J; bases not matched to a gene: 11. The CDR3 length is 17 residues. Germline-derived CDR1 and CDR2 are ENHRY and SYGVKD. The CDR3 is CAITPNPGTGGYNEQFF. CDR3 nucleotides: TGTGCCATCACCCCGAATCCCGGGACAGGGGGCTACAATGAGCAGTTCTTC.

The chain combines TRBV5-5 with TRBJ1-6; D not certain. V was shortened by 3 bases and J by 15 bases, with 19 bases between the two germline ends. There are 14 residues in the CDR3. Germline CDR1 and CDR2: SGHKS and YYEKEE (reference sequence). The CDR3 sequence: CASSYTAREAILHF. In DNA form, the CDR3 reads TGTGCCAGCAGCTACACCGCCCGCGAAGCGATCCTCCACTTT.

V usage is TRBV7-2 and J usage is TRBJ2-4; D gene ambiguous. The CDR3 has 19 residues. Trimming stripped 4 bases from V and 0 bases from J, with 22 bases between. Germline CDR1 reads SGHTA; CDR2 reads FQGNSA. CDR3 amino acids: CASSSLVGTALLAKNIQYF. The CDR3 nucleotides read TGTGCCAGCAGCTCGTTGGTTGGTACAGCTCTTTTAGCCAAAAACATTCAGTACTTC.

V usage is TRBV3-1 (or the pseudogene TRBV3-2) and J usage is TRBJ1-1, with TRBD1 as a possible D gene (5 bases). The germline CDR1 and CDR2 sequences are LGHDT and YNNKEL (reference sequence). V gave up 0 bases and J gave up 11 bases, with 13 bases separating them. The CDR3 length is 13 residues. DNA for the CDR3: TGTGCCAGCAGCCAAGAACGGACACAACCGGCTTTCTTT. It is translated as CASSQERTQPAFF.

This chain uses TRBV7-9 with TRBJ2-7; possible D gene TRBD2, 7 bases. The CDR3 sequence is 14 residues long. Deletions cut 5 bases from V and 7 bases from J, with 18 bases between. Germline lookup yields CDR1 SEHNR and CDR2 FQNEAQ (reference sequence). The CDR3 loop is CASSAFGGADEQYF. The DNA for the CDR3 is TGTGCCAGCAGCGCCTTTGGGGGGGCTGATGAGCAGTACTTC.